This TCR beta chain stems from a study of cytomegalovirus exposure and HLA in healthy donors. Notes on the study in general: A later analysis linked some 18,000 TCR beta sequences to HLA alleles at 0.05 false discovery rate.

Germline V lookup: CDR1 SQVTM, CDR2 ANQGSEA. The CDR3 spans 13 residues. The V gene end was trimmed by 6 bases and the J gene end by 0 bases; junction bases not matched to a gene: 4. Worth noting for this clone: The antigen is not known.

Primers for the PCR totalled 60 Vbeta and 13 Jbeta. Here immunoSEQ multiplex PCR was the method, and the copy in TCRdb shows in-frame clones only, minus some. The sample has 150,000 to 250,000 clones; 60% to 85% are singletons. The sequenced sample was PBMCs. The V and J genes are TRBV29-1 and TRBJ1-1, with 7 bases identical to TRBD1. This TCR came from a girl aged 5-17 years in good health and CMV-seropositive. The CDR3: CSVGQVLNTEAFF. The CDR3 DNA sequence: TGCAGCGTAGGACAGGTACTGAACACTGAAGCTTTCTTT. Together with reference TRBV29-1 and TRBJ1-1, the CDR3 gives the full variable domain: SAVISQKPSRDICQRGTSLTIQCQVDSQVTMMFWYRQQPGQSLTLIATANQGSEATYESGFVIDKFPISRPNLTFSTLTVSNMSPEDSSIYLCSVGQVLNTEAFFGQGTRLTVV.